The clone carrying this T cell receptor beta chain was detected only a few times. Its matching antigen is unknown. V lost 6 bases, J lost 3 bases, and 17 bases lay in between. The CDR3 loop spans 15 amino acids. Germline CDR1 reads SGHTA; CDR2 reads FQGNSA. MiXCR, run by TCRdb on the reads, gives a single entry per CDR3 protein. In the table there are 650,000 to 900,000 distinct CDR3 sequences, 29% of which are singletons. This sample is part of a study of T cell repertoires in cytomegalovirus infection. General observations from the study: The study identified carriers of CMV plus the relevant HLA from cumulative public TCR beta family frequency. In two of eight donors, the top clonotype was HLA-C-restricted CMV-specific.

V and J are TRBV7-2 and TRBJ1-1; possibly TRBD1 for D (5 bases). The TCR originated in a human donor in good health (CMV status not recorded). Some clones in this sample may be carry-over from other donors' samples. The sequencing used cultured CD8+ T cells from PBMCs, collected from culture after CMV antigen stimulation. CDR3 in amino acids: CASRHLRGADTEAFF. The CDR3 region has the DNA TGTGCCAGCAGGCATCTGAGGGGCGCGGACACTGAAGCTTTCTTT.